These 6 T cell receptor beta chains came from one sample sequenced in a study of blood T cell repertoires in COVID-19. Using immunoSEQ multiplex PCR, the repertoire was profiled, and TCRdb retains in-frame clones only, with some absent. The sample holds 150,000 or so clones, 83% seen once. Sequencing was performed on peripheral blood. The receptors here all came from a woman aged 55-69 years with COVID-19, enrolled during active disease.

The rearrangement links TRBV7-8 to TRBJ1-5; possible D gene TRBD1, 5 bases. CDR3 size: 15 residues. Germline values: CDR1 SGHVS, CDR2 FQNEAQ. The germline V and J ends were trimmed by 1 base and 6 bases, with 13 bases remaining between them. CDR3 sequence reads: CASSLEWGQGQPQHF. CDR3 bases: TGTGCCAGCAGCTTAGAATGGGGTCAGGGTCAGCCCCAGCATTTT.

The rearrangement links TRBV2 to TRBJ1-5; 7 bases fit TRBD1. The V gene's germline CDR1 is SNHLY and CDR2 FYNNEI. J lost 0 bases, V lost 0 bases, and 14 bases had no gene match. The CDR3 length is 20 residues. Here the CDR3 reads CASSEAPPGQYLYSNQPQHF. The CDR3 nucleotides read TGTGCCAGCAGTGAAGCGCCACCGGGACAGTACCTCTATAGCAATCAGCCCCAGCATTTT. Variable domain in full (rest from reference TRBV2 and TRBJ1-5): EPEVTQTPSHQVTQMGQEVILRCVPISNHLYFYWYRQILGQKVEFLVSFYNNEISEKSEIFDDQFSVERPDGSNFTLKIRSTKLEDSAMYFCASSEAPPGQYLYSNQPQHFGDGTRLSIL.

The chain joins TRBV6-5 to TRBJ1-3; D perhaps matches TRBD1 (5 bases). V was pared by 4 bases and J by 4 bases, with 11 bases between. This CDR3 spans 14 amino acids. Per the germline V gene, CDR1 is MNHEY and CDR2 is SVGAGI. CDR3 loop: CASSLGRQGNTIYF. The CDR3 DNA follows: TGTGCCAGCAGTTTGGGGCGGCAAGGAAACACCATATATTTT.

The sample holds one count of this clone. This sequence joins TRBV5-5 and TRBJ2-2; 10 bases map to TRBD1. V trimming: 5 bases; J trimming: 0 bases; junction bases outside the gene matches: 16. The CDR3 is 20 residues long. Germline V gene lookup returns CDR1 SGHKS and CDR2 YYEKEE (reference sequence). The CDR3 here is CASRAGTGASYQTNTGELFF. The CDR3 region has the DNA TGTGCCAGCAGGGCCGGGACAGGGGCCTCCTACCAAACGAACACCGGGGAGCTGTTTTTT.

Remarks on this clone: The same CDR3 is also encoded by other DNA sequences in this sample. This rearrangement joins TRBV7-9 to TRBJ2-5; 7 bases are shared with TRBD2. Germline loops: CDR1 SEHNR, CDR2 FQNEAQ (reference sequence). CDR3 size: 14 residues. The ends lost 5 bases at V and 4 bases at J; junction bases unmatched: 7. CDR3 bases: TGTGCCAGCAGCCCTGGCGGGGGTGGAGAGACCCAGTACTTC. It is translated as CASSPGGGGETQYF.

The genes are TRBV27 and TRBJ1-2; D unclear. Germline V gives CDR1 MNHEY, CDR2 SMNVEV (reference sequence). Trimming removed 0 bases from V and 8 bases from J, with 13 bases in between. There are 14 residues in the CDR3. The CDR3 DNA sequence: TGTGCCAGCAGTTTATCGTACGCGATGGGCGGCTACACCTTC. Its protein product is CASSLSYAMGGYTF.